This T cell receptor beta chain comes out of a study of blood T cell repertoires in COVID-19. Study in general: Both acute and convalescent COVID-19 samples were obtained from the United States, Italy and Spain. PBMCs, B-cell-depleted T cells, or T cells provided the cDNA or gDNA that made up the material.

In the authors' workflow: The authors estimated nucleated cell counts from reference gene primer amplification. The protocol was immunoSEQ multiplex PCR, while the TCRdb copy is restricted to in-frame clones and leaves out a portion. V, J and clone size are taken as reported in that table, and D and trimming were inferred from the DNA itself. The sample includes about 320,000 clones, around 88% seen only once; the top ten take around 1.6%. Germline CDR1 and CDR2: KGHSH and LQKENI. The CDR3 has 18 residues. The ends lost 3 bases at V and 7 bases at J; junction bases unmatched: 12. The chain links TRBV18 to TRBJ2-1; 13 nucleotides agree with TRBD2. The TCR was taken from a woman in her fifties or sixties with acute or convalescent COVID-19. What was sequenced was peripheral blood. In DNA, the CDR3 is TGTGCCAGCTCACCGAGTATGTCCGGGACTAGCGGGAAGAATGAGCAGTTCTTC. As protein: CASSPSMSGTSGKNEQFF.